This entry lists 18 T cell receptor beta chains sequenced from one sample in a study of blood T cell repertoires in COVID-19. The data were produced by immunoSEQ multiplex PCR, yet TCRdb's version contains in-frame clones alone and is incomplete. Of 250,000 to 400,000 clones detected, about 90% appear once; the ten largest clones hold about 5.4%. The source material was PBMCs or T cells enriched from blood (not recorded which). The source of these receptors is a woman aged 25 to 39 who had recovered from COVID-19.

This sequence joins TRBV27 and TRBJ1-2; TRBD1 aligns across 9 bases. Trimming at V came to 5 bases and at J to 3 bases, leaving 7 bases not matched to a gene. This CDR3 has 15 amino acids. Per germline, CDR1 MNHEY and CDR2 SMNVEV (reference sequence). The CDR3 bases are TGTGCCAGCAGTCTCAACAGGGGGCAACACTATGGCTACACCTTC. This translates into CASSLNRGQHYGYTF.

The V and J genes are TRBV6-1 and TRBJ1-1; a weak D match, TRBD1 (6 bases). V was trimmed by 3 bases and J by 1 base, leaving 6 bases between them. Germline values: CDR1 MNHNS, CDR2 SASEGT. CDR3 size: 13 residues. This CDR3 reads CASSDRGNTEAFF. The CDR3 DNA reads TGTGCCAGCAGTGACAGGGGGAACACTGAAGCTTTCTTT.

The chain is built from TRBV29-1 and TRBJ1-1, with D perhaps TRBD1 (6 bases). V was shortened by 4 bases and J by 1 base, with 10 bases between the two germline ends. The germline gives CDR1 SQVTM, CDR2 ANQGSEA. CDR3 length: 13 residues. CDR3 loop: CSVVIRGNTEAFF. DNA for the CDR3: TGCAGCGTTGTAATCAGGGGGAACACTGAAGCTTTCTTT.

In this sample, this clone turned up a few times. CDR3 region: CASSQAEGSGEKLFF. The DNA of the CDR3 is TGTGCCAGCAGCCAAGCGGAAGGATCAGGCGAAAAACTGTTTTTT. This chain links TRBV4-2 with TRBJ1-4; D unresolved. This CDR3 is 15 amino acids long. Germline CDR1 LGHNA, CDR2 YNFKEQ. Trimming stripped 1 base from V and 8 bases from J, with 14 bases between.

Only one count was recorded for this clone. The gene calls are TRBV6-5 and TRBJ1-5, with 7 positions matching TRBD1. Per germline, CDR1 MNHEY and CDR2 SVGAGI. J gave up 2 bases and V 6 bases, and 7 bases lay outside the gene matches. The CDR3 has 15 amino acids. CDR3 sequence: CASRKTGLGNQPQHF. DNA of the CDR3: TGTGCCAGCAGAAAGACAGGGTTGGGCAATCAGCCCCAGCATTTT.

This clone has just a few counts. The genes are TRBV5-1 and TRBJ1-5; 8 positions agree with TRBD1. The CDR3 has 15 amino acids. After removal of 4 bases from V and 1 base from J, the junction contained 4 bases not matched to a gene. The germline gives CDR1 SGHRS, CDR2 YFSETQ. DNA of the CDR3: TGCGCCAGCAGCGCGACAGGGGCAAGCAATCAGCCCCAGCATTTT. Its protein product is CASSATGASNQPQHF.

Concerning this clone: The sample carries other DNA sequences with the same CDR3. The V and J genes are TRBV12-3 or TRBV12-4 and TRBJ1-1, with 7 bases matching TRBD1. Trimming removed 3 bases from V and 4 bases from J; junction bases left unmatched: 2. CDR3 length: 13 residues. DNA for the CDR3: TGTGCCAGCAGTTTCCCAGGGGGCACTGAAGCTTTCTTT. It specifies CASSFPGGTEAFF.

The gene calls are TRBV25-1 and TRBJ1-3; perhaps TRBD1 as D (6 bases). Germline loops: CDR1 MGHDK, CDR2 SYGVNS. The CDR3 loop spans 14 amino acids. Trimming took 2 bases from V and 6 from J, leaving 11 bases between them. For the CDR3, the DNA is TGTGCCAGCAGTGAACTGGGGGGGGCAAACACCATATATTTT. This gives the protein CASSELGGANTIYF.

The genes are TRBV24-1 and TRBJ2-1; 9 bases match TRBD2. CDR3 length: 14 residues. The V and J ends lost 3 bases and 7 bases, in that order; junction bases with no gene match: 3. The germline V gene has CDR1 KGHDR and CDR2 SFDVKD. CDR3 sequence reads: CATSDAGLANEQFF. As DNA, the CDR3 is TGTGCCACCAGTGATGCGGGACTAGCAAATGAGCAGTTCTTC.

This clone was counted once. The chain has TRBV13 and TRBJ1-6; TRBD1 aligns across 7 bases. J lost 10 bases, V lost 6 bases, and 9 bases had no gene match. Germline CDR1 reads PRHDT; CDR2 reads FYEKMQ (reference sequence). The CDR3 contains 14 residues. The CDR3 DNA is TGTGCCAGCAGTTCCAGACAGGGTGGGTCACCCCTCCACTTT. The encoded protein is CASSSRQGGSPLHF.

This rearrangement joins TRBV5-5 to TRBJ2-7; 8 nucleotides line up with TRBD2. The J segment lost 5 bases and the V segment lost 4 bases, leaving 8 bases of the junction unmatched. The CDR3 runs 14 residues. Germline assignment: CDR1 SGHKS and CDR2 YYEKEE (reference sequence). CDR3 sequence: CASSLRGGADEQYF. The CDR3, as DNA: TGTGCCAGCAGCCTTCGGGGGGGGGCCGACGAGCAGTACTTC.

CDR3 DNA sequence: TGTGCCAGCAGCTGGGGACAGGGGCGGAACTATGGCTACACCTTC. Translated, it gives CASSWGQGRNYGYTF. The rearrangement joins TRBV5-4 to TRBJ1-2; TRBD1 matches 10 bases. Germline CDR1 is SGHNT and CDR2 is YYREEE (reference sequence). Losses at the gene ends were 3 bases for V and 2 bases for J; bases not matched to a gene: 4. The CDR3 covers 15 residues.

The V call is TRBV6-5, the J call TRBJ1-1; possibly TRBD1 for D (6 bases). This CDR3 contains 15 residues. The V gene lost 5 bases and the J gene lost 1 base, with 14 bases spanning the gap. Germline-derived CDR1 and CDR2 are MNHEY and SVGAGI. CDR3 residues: CASSPRTDQNTEAFF. The CDR3 nucleotides read TGTGCCAGCAGTCCTAGGACAGATCAGAACACTGAAGCTTTCTTT.

The chain carries TRBV2 and TRBJ1-1, with a tentative D call TRBD1 (6 bases). Germline CDR1 is SNHLY and CDR2 is FYNNEI. This CDR3 comprises 16 residues. Trimming took 2 bases from V and 0 from J, leaving 13 bases between them. CDR3 region: CASSERVAGVNTEAFF. DNA for the CDR3: TGTGCCAGCAGTGAAAGGGTGGCAGGGGTGAACACTGAAGCTTTCTTT.

This clone was observed a few times. This chain connects TRBV24-1 to TRBJ1-5, with 7 bases lining up with TRBD1. The V gene end was trimmed by 5 bases and the J gene end by 0 bases; junction bases not matched to a gene: 6. The germline CDR1 and CDR2 sequences are KGHDR and SFDVKD. The CDR3 has 16 residues. The DNA for the CDR3 is TGTGCCACCAGTGCTCGGGGACAGTATAGCAATCAGCCCCAGCATTTT. Its protein is CATSARGQYSNQPQHF.

The V and J genes are TRBV6-5 and TRBJ2-3; D might be TRBD2 (6 bases). The germline V gene encodes CDR1 MNHEY and CDR2 SVGAGI. This CDR3 contains 15 residues. The V end lost 5 bases, the J end lost 7 bases, and 19 bases lay between the germline ends. CDR3 bases: TGTGCCAGCAGTCCCTTGAGGAGGGGAGGAAATACGCAGTATTTT. This translates into CASSPLRRGGNTQYF.

CDR3 DNA sequence: TGTGCCAGTTCTAGCCACAGGGCTAATTCACCCCTCCACTTT. The encoded protein is CASSSHRANSPLHF. The chain uses TRBV28 and TRBJ1-6, with D possibly TRBD1 on 6 matching bases. This CDR3 has 14 amino acids. V shed 9 bases and J shed 6 bases, with 15 bases lying between them. The germline V gene encodes CDR1 MDHEN and CDR2 SYDVKM.

The chain employs TRBV6-5 and TRBJ1-2, with 8 bases lining up with TRBD1. Trimming cost V 6 bases and J 5 bases; bases outside gene matches: 11. Germline lookup yields CDR1 MNHEY and CDR2 SVGAGI. The CDR3 has 15 residues. The CDR3 nucleotides read TGTGCCAGCAGAATCGGACAGGGTAACCCGTATGGCTACACCTTC. Encoded protein: CASRIGQGNPYGYTF.